What follows are 10 T cell receptor beta chains derived from one specimen sequenced in a study of tumor-infiltrating lymphocytes in primary liver carcinoma. RNA isolated from unsorted whole blood supplied the blood RNA, with germline DNA also extracted. The input was 450 to 500 ng total RNA; TCR beta cDNA was made from it with a constant-region primer. Employing slightly modified ARM-PCR, three nested multiplex PCR rounds were run, and these gave rise to the TCR beta libraries. Investigators reported that the first two PCR rounds, at around 10 cycles each, used TRBV1-TRBV30 forward primers with a C-beta reverse primer. MiXCR, applied by TCRdb to the multiplex PCR reads, yields one record per CDR3 protein. The table has almost 200,000 distinct CDR3 sequences, less than 70% seen once. Input material: peripheral blood. These receptors were collected from a woman aged 55-69 years with primary liver carcinoma and hepatitis B virus infection.

Regarding this clonotype: A single base separates this from a much larger clone, so it may be a read error. CDR3 loop: CASSSRDRGLLNTEVFF. CDR3 bases: TGCGCCAGCAGCTCGCGGGACAGGGGGCTCCTGAACACTGAAGTTTTCTTT. The rearrangement links TRBV5-1 to TRBJ1-1; 12 bases line up with TRBD1. Germline CDR1 SGHRS, CDR2 YFSETQ. There are 17 residues in the CDR3. The full variable domain, with the rest looked up from reference TRBV5-1 and TRBJ1-1, is KAGVTQTPRYLIKTRGQQVTLSCSPISGHRSVSWYQQTPGQGLQFLFEYFSETQRNKGNFPGRFSGRQFSNSRSEMNVSTLELGDSALYLCASSSRDRGLLNTEVFFGQGTRLTVV.

This clonotype has at least ten counts. This chain connects TRBV10-3 to TRBJ2-3; 9 bases are a match to TRBD2. V shed 4 bases and J 1 base; nucleotides not matched to a gene: 6. CDR1 is ENHRY, CDR2 SYGVKD, per germline. This CDR3 region has 16 residues. Here the CDR3 reads CAISGGLAGGTDTQYF. CDR3 sequence (DNA): TGTGCCATCAGTGGGGGACTAGCCGGCGGCACAGATACGCAGTATTTT.

The CDR3 DNA reads TGTGCCAGCAGCGAGGGACTAGCGGGAGGAGAGACCCAGTACTTC. It codes for CASSEGLAGGETQYF. The chain couples TRBV4-2 to TRBJ2-5, with 15 positions matching TRBD2. The V gene end was trimmed by 5 bases and the J gene end by 4 bases; junction bases not matched to a gene: 2. This CDR3 has 15 residues. Germline CDR1 is LGHNA and CDR2 is YNFKEQ.

With respect to this clonotype: A much more abundant neighbour one base away suggests this may be a read error. This chain joins TRBV10-3 and TRBJ1-5; the match to TRBD1 covers 8 bases. This CDR3 contains 17 residues. Germline V gene sequence: CDR1 ENHRY, CDR2 SYGVKD. The DNA of the CDR3 is TGTGCCATCAGTGCCGGACAGGGCGGATCGAGCAATCAGCCCCAGCTTTTT. Translated: CAISAGQGGSSNQPQLF.

Regarding this clonotype: A read error may be the cause here, since a much bigger clone is one base away. This chain connects TRBV6-1 to TRBJ2-7, with TRBD1 identical over 8 bases. The CDR3 has 15 residues. The trim removed 7 bases at V and 3 bases at J, leaving 11 bases unmatched. Germline loops: CDR1 MNHNS, CDR2 SASEGT. This CDR3 is CASIARQGSYYEQYF. The CDR3 nucleotides are TGTGCCAGCATTGCCCGACAGGGGAGTTACTACGAGCAGTACTTC.

Remarks on this clonotype: A junction end diverges from the germline sequence, so it may reflect a read error. J is TRBJ2-1 and V is TRBV7-8, with D perhaps TRBD2 (5 bases). This CDR3 has 14 amino acids. CDR1 SGHVS and CDR2 FQNEAQ come from the germline V gene. This CDR3 is CASSWSGKMAERFF. The DNA for the CDR3 is TGTGCCAGCAGCTGGTCCGGGAAAATGGCTGAGCGGTTCTTC.

Regarding this clonotype: One junction end does not reproduce the germline sequence, and a read error may be involved. The chain uses TRBV5-5 and TRBJ1-5; possibly TRBD1 for D (5 bases). Germline CDR1 reads SGHKS; CDR2 reads YYEKEE (reference sequence). The CDR3 totals 13 residues. The CDR3 DNA reads as TGTGCCAGCAACTCCCAGGGCGTGCAGCCCCAGCTTTTT. Its translation is CASNSQGVQPQLF. The complete variable domain, with remaining parts taken from reference TRBV5-5 and TRBJ1-5, reads DAGVTQSPTHLIKTRGQQVTLRCSPISGHKSVSWYQQVLGQGPQFIFQYYEKEERGRGNFPDRFSARQFPNYSSELNVNALLLGDSALYLCASNSQGVQPQLFGDGTRLSIL.

The table lists this clonotype with a count of one. Germline and junction disagree at one end, which may indicate a read error. The chain carries TRBV11-2 and TRBJ1-1; possibly TRBD1 for D (5 bases). Germline CDR1 and CDR2: SGHAT and FQNNGV. The CDR3 is made up of 16 amino acids. CDR3: CASSLGGKGVNTEDFF. CDR3 DNA sequence: TGTGCCAGCAGCTTAGGGGGGAAGGGTGTGAACACTGAAGATTTCTTT.

For this clonotype: A read error is possible here, since a much larger clone lies one base away. This chain joins TRBV7-8 and TRBJ1-2; tentative D call: TRBD1 (5 bases). The CDR3 consists of 14 residues. Germline values: CDR1 SGHVS, CDR2 FQNEAQ. The CDR3 nucleotides read TGTGACAGCAGCAACCGACTGGGGGACGGTGGCTACACCTTC. This codes for CDSSNRLGDGGYTF.

V usage is TRBV7-9 and J usage is TRBJ2-3; 7 bases are a match to TRBD2. The germline gives CDR1 SEHNR, CDR2 FQNEAQ (reference sequence). The V segment lost 4 bases and the J segment 1 base; nucleotides outside the gene matches: 8. The CDR3 totals 16 residues. The CDR3 coding sequence is TGTGCCAGCAGCTCAATAGCGGGTCTCGGCACAGATACGCAGTATTTT. Its protein product is CASSSIAGLGTDTQYF.